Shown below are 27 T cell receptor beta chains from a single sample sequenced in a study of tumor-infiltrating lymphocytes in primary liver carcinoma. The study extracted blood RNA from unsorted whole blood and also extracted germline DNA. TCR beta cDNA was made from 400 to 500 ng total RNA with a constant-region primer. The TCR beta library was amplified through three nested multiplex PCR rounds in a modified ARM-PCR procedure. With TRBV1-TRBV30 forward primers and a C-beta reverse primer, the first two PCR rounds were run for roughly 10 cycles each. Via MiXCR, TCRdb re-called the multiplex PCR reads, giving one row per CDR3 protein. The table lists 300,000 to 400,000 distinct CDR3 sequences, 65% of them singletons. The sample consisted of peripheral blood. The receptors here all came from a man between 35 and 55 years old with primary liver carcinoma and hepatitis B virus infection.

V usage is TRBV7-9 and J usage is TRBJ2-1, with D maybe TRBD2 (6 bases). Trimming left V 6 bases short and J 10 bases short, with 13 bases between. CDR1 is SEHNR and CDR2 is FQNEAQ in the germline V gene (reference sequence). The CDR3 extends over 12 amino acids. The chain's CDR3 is CASRRDSGEQFF. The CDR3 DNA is TGTGCCAGCAGGCGGGACTCGGGGGAGCAGTTCTTC.

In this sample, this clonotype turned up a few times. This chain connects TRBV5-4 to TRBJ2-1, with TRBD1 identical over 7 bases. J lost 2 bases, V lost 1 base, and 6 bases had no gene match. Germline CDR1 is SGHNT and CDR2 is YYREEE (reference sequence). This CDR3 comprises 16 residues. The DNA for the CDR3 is TGTGCCAGCAGCTTGAGGGCTGGGACAGCCTACAATGAGCAGTTCTTC. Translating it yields CASSLRAGTAYNEQFF.

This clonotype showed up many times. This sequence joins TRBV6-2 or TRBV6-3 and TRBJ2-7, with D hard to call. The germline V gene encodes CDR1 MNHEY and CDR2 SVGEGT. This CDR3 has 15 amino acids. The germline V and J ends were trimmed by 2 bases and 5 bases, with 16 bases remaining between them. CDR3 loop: CASSYIPGRLHEQYF. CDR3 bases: TGTGCCAGCAGTTACATCCCTGGCAGGCTCCACGAGCAGTACTTC.

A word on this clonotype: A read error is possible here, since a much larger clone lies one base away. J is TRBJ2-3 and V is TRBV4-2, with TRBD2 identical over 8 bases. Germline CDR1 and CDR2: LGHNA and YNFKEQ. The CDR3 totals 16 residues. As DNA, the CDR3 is TGTGCCAGCAGTCTAAAAGCGGGAGTCGACACAGATATGCAGTATTTT. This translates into CASSLKAGVDTDMQYF.

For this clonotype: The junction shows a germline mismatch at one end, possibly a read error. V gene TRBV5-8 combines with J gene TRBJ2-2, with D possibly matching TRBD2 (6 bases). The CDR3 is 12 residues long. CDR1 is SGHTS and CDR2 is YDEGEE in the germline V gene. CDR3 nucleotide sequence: TGTGCCAGCAGCTTACTGGGCGGGGAGCCGTTTTTT. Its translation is CASSLLGGEPFF.

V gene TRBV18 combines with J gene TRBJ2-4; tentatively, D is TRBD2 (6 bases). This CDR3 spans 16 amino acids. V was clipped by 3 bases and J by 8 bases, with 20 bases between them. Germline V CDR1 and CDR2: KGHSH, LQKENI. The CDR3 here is CASSPTSAGGNHIQYF. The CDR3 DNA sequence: TGTGCCAGCTCACCTACGTCGGCCGGCGGGAATCACATTCAGTACTTC.

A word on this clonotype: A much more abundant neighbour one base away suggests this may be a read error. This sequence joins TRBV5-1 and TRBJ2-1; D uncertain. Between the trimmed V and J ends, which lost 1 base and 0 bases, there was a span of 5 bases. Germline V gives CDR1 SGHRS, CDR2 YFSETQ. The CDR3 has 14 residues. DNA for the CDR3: TGCGCCAGCAGCTTGCAGCACTCCTACAATGAGCAGTTCTTC. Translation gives CASSLQHSYNEQFF.

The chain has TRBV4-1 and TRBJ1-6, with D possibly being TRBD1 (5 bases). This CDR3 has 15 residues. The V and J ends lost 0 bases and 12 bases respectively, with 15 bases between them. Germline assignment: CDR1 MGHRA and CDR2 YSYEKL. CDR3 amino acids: CASSQDPSAGKPLHF. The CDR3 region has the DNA TGCGCCAGCAGCCAAGATCCTTCGGCAGGGAAACCCCTCCACTTT.

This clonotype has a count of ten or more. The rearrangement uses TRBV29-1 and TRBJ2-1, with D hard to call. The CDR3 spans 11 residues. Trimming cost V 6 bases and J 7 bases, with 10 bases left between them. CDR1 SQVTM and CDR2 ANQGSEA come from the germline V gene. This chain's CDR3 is CSVPEGNEQFF. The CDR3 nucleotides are TGCAGCGTCCCTGAAGGGAATGAGCAGTTCTTC.

CDR3 protein: CASSADPGDVTGELFF. The DNA of the CDR3 is TGTGCCAGCAGCGCAGACCCAGGGGATGTTACCGGGGAGCTGTTTTTT. This chain connects TRBV5-4 to TRBJ2-2; D possibly corresponds to TRBD1 (6 bases). Deletions cut 4 bases from V and 5 bases from J, with 18 bases between. The CDR3 runs 16 residues. Germline assignment: CDR1 SGHNT and CDR2 YYREEE (reference sequence).

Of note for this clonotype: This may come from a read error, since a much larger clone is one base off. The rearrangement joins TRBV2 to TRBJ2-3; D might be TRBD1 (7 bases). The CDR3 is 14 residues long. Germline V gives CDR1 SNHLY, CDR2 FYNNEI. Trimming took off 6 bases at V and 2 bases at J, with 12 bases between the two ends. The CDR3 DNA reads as TGTGCCAGCAGCGCGGGACAGACCACAGATACGCAGTATTTT. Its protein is CASSAGQTTDTQYF.

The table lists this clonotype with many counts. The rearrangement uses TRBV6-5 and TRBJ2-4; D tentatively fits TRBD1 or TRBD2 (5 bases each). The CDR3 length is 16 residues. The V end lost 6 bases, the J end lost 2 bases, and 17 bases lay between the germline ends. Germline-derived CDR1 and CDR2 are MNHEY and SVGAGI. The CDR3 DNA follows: TGTGCCAGCAGCTCCGGGACCTTCGGGACCAAAAACATTCAGTACTTC. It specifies CASSSGTFGTKNIQYF.

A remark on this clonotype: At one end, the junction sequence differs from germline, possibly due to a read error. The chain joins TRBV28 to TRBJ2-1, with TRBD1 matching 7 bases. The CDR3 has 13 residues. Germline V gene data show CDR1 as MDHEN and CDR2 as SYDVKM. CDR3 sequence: CASQGQNYSEQFF. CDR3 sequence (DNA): TGTGCCAGCCAGGGACAGAACTACAGTGAGCAGTTCTTC.

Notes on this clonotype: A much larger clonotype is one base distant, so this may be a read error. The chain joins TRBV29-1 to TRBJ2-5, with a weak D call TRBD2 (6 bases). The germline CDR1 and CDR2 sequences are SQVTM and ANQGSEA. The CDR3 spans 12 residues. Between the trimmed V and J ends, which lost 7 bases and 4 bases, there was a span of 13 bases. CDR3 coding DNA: TGCAGCGCCCGACTAGAGGGAGAGACCCAGTACTTC. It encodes CSARLEGETQYF.

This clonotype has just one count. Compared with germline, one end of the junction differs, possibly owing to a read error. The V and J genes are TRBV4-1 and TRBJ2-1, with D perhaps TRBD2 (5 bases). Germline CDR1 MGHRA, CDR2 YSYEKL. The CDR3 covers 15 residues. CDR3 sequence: CASSQEASGYNELFF. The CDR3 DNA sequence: TGCGCCAGCAGCCAAGAGGCCAGCGGTTACAATGAGCTGTTCTTC.

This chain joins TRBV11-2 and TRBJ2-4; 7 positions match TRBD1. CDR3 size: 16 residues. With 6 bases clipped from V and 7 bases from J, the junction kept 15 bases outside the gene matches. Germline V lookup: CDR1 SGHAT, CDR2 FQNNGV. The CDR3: CASRCLRGRIKNIQYF. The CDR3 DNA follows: TGTGCCAGCAGGTGCCTAAGGGGGCGGATCAAGAACATTCAGTACTTC.

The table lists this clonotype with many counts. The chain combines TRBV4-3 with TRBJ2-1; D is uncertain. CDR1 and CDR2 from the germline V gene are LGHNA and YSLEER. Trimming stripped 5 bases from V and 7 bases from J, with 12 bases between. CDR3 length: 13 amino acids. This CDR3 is CASSTTPSNEQFF. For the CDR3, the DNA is TGCGCCAGCAGCACCACCCCCTCTAATGAGCAGTTCTTC.

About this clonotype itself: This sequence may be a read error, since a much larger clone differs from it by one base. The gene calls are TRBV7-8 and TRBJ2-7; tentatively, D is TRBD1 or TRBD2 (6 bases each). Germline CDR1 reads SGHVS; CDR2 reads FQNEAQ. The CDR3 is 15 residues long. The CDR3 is CDSSSPWRGAKEQYF. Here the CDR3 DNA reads TGTGACAGCAGTTCCCCCTGGAGGGGGGCGAAGGAGCAGTACTTC.

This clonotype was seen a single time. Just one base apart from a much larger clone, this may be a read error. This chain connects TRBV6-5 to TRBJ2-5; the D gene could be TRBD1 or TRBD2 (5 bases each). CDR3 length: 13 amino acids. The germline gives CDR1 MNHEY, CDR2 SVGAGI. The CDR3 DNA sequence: TGTGCCAGCAGTTACTCGAGTATAGGGACCCTGTACTTC. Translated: CASSYSSIGTLYF.

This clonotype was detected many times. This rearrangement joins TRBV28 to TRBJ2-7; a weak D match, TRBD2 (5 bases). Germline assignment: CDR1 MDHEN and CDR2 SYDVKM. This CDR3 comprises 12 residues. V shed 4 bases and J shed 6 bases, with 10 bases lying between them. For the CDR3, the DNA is TGTGCCAGCAGTTCGGGGTATGGCGAGCAGTACTTC. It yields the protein CASSSGYGEQYF.

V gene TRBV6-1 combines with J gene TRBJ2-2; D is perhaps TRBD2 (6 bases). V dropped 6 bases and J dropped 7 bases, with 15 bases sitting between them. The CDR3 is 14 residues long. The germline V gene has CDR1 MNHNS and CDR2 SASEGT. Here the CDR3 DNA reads TGTGCCAGCAGGGGGACTGGGCGAGTCGGGGAGCTGTTTTTT. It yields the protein CASRGTGRVGELFF.

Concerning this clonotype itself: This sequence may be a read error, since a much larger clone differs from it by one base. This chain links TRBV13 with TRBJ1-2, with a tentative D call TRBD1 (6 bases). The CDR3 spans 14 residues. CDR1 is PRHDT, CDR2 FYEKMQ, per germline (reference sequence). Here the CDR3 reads CANSRRDTSYGYTF. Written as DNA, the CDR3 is TGTGCCAACAGCCGACGGGACACCTCCTATGGCTACACCTTC.

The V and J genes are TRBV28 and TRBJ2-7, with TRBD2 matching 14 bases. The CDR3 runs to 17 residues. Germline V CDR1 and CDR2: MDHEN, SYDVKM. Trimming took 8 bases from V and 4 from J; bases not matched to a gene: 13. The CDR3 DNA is TGTGCCAGCTGGGGAGAGACTAGCGGGAGGGCCGGGTACGAGCAGTACTTC. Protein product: CASWGETSGRAGYEQYF.

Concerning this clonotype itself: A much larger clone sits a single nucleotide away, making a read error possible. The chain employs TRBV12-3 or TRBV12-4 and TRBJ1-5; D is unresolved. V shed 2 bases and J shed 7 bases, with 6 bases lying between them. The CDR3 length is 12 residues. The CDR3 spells CASSLSRQPQHF. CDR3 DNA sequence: TGTGCCAGCAGTTTATCACGGCAGCCCCAGCATTTT.

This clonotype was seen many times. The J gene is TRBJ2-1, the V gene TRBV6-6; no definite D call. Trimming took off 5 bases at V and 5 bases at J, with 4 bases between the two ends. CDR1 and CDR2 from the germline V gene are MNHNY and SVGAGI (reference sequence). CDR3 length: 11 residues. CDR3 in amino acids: CASSRNNEQFF. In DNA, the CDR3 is TGTGCCAGCAGTAGGAACAATGAGCAGTTCTTC.

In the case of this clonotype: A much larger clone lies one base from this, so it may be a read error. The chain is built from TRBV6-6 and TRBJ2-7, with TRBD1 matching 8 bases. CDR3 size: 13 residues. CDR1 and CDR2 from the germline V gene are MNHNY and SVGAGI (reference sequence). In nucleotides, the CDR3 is TGTGCCAACAGTCCACAGGGGGCCTACGAGCAGTACTTC. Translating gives CANSPQGAYEQYF.

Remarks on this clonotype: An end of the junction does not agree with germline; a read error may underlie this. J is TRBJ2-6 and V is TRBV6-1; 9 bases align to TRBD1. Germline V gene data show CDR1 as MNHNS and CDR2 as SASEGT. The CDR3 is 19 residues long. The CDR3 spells CASRAFQDRGRSGANVLTF. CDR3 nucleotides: TGTGCTAGCAGGGCCTTTCAGGACAGGGGCCGCTCTGGGGCCAACGTCCTGACTTTC.